A single sample is the source of the 25 T cell receptor beta chains below, sequenced in a study of CD8 T cells in Susac syndrome. An input of roughly 0.5 to 1 ug of RNA was subjected to reverse transcription using random hexamers. Via MiXCR, TCRdb re-called the immunoSEQ multiplex PCR reads, giving one row per CDR3 protein. The sample includes some 120,000 distinct CDR3 sequences, approximately 90% of them seen just once. Sequenced material: CD8+ T cells from PBMCs. The receptors come from a human donor with multiple sclerosis.

This clonotype was seen only a few times. The V and J genes are TRBV6-5 and TRBJ1-5, with TRBD1 matching over 9 bases. In germline, CDR1 is MNHEY, CDR2 SVGAGI. V shed 4 bases and J 4 bases; nucleotides not matched to a gene: 8. The CDR3 is 16 amino acids. The CDR3 bases are TGTGCCAGCAGTTCTCACCGGGACAGGGCGAATCAGCCCCAGCATTTT. Amino acid sequence: CASSSHRDRANQPQHF.

The chain recombines TRBV11-2 with TRBJ2-5; D gene unclear. The germline gives CDR1 SGHAT, CDR2 FQNNGV. Trimming removed 5 bases at V and 3 bases at J, with 4 bases between. The CDR3 consists of 11 residues. CDR3 sequence (DNA): TGTGCCAGCAGCCGGGAAGAGACCCAGTACTTC. Encoded protein: CASSREETQYF.

The chain employs TRBV2 and TRBJ2-7; D unresolved. Trimming left V 3 bases short and J 1 base short, with 13 bases between. Looked up from germline, CDR1 is SNHLY and CDR2 is FYNNEI. The CDR3 runs 15 residues. CDR3 DNA: TGTGCCAGCAGTGAGGAAATCGCGCTGTCCTACGAGCAGTACTTC. It codes for CASSEEIALSYEQYF.

This clonotype was picked up one time. This sequence joins TRBV29-1 and TRBJ2-1, with 7 nucleotides matching TRBD2. Germline V gene lookup returns CDR1 SQVTM and CDR2 ANQGSEA. J lost 5 bases, V lost 7 bases, and 5 bases had no gene match. This CDR3 is 12 amino acids long. The CDR3 DNA follows: TGCAGCGCCAAACTAGCGAACAATGAGCAGTTCTTC. It encodes CSAKLANNEQFF.

This clonotype is classed as medium-sized (0.01 to 0.1%). This rearrangement joins TRBV7-9 to TRBJ1-3; D is ambiguous. Deletions cut 1 base from V and 4 bases from J, with 5 bases between. The CDR3 covers 13 residues. The germline gives CDR1 SEHNR, CDR2 FQNEAQ (reference sequence). The CDR3, as DNA: TGTGCCAGCAGCTTAGTACCAGGAAACACCATATATTTT. It yields the protein CASSLVPGNTIYF.

Details on this clonotype: A junction boundary mismatches the germline segment, possibly from a read error. The V and J genes are TRBV2 and TRBJ1-1; maybe TRBD1 (5 bases). CDR3 length equals 15 residues. Germline V CDR1 and CDR2: SNHLY, FYNNEI. As DNA, the CDR3 is TGTGCCAGCAGTGATCCTCTGGGGGGGAACGCTGAAGCTTTCTTT. This gives the protein CASSDPLGGNAEAFF.

This clonotype was seen only once. The chain recombines TRBV12-5 with TRBJ2-5; TRBD2 is a possible D gene (5 bases). This CDR3 is built from 13 residues. Trimming left V 6 bases short and J 9 bases short, with 17 bases between. The germline V gene has CDR1 LGHNT and CDR2 FRNRAP. CDR3 sequence (DNA): TGTGCTAGTGGACGTGGACTCCACGAGGCCCAGTACTTC. It codes for CASGRGLHEAQYF.

The chain has TRBV5-6 and TRBJ2-2; perhaps TRBD1 as D (6 bases). Germline assignment: CDR1 SGHDT and CDR2 YYEEEE. V lost 2 bases, J lost 3 bases, and 8 bases lay in between. This CDR3 has 14 amino acids. The DNA for the CDR3 is TGTGCCAGCAGCTTTCAGGGGCACACCGGGGAGCTGTTTTTT. Its translation is CASSFQGHTGELFF. Variable domain in full (rest from reference TRBV5-6 and TRBJ2-2): DAGVTQSPTHLIKTRGQQVTLRCSPKSGHDTVSWYQQALGQGPQFIFQYYEEEERQRGNFPDRFSGHQFPNYSSELNVNALLLGDSALYLCASSFQGHTGELFFGEGSRLTVL.

This clonotype appeared once. This rearrangement joins TRBV28 to TRBJ2-1; TRBD2 might be the D (6 bases). The V gene's germline CDR1 is MDHEN and CDR2 SYDVKM. Trimming left V 6 bases short and J 4 bases short, with 13 bases between. The CDR3 spans 14 residues. This chain's CDR3 is CASSLGTLYNEQFF. In DNA form, the CDR3 reads TGTGCCAGCAGCTTAGGGACTCTATACAATGAGCAGTTCTTC.

This clonotype was recorded only once. The chain couples TRBV28 to TRBJ2-5, with D possibly matching TRBD2 (6 bases). V was pared by 4 bases and J by 2 bases, with 14 bases between. Germline V gene sequence: CDR1 MDHEN, CDR2 SYDVKM. This CDR3 has 15 amino acids. The CDR3 nucleotides are TGTGCCAGCAGTTGGGGGGAGTCCAGACAAGAGACCCAGTACTTC. This codes for CASSWGESRQETQYF.

The chain combines TRBV27 with TRBJ2-7, with D perhaps TRBD1 (6 bases). The CDR3 length is 14 residues. Germline CDR1 reads MNHEY; CDR2 reads SMNVEV (reference sequence). Trimming removed 6 bases from V and 5 bases from J, with 17 bases in between. CDR3 loop: CASSFTGTADEQYF. CDR3 DNA sequence: TGTGCCAGCAGCTTCACAGGGACCGCGGACGAGCAGTACTTC.

This rearrangement joins TRBV29-1 to TRBJ2-1, with 8 bases fitting TRBD2. With V trimmed by 1 base and J by 7 bases, 0 bases remained unmatched. The germline V gene has CDR1 SQVTM and CDR2 ANQGSEA. This CDR3 is built from 12 residues. The DNA for the CDR3 is TGCAGCGTTGAAGCGGGAGGGAATGAGCAGTTCTTC. This translates into CSVEAGGNEQFF.

The V call is TRBV4-1, the J call TRBJ1-5, with D perhaps matching TRBD1 (5 bases). With 0 bases removed from V and 7 bases from J, the gap between germline ends came to 13 bases. CDR1 is MGHRA and CDR2 is YSYEKL in the germline V gene. The CDR3 length is 15 residues. CDR3 sequence: CASSQDLGVQQPQHF. The CDR3, as DNA: TGCGCCAGCAGCCAAGATCTAGGGGTACAACAGCCCCAGCATTTT.

V usage is TRBV9 and J usage is TRBJ1-4, with D perhaps TRBD1 (6 bases). The CDR3 has 14 residues. The germline gives CDR1 SGDLS, CDR2 YYNGEE. The V end was cut by 4 bases, the J end by 8 bases, with 15 bases between. In nucleotides, the CDR3 is TGTGCCAGCAGCATGGGACAAGGTGACGAAAAACTGTTTTTT. It encodes CASSMGQGDEKLFF.

The chain recombines TRBV4-2 with TRBJ2-1; maybe TRBD2 (6 bases). The V end was cut by 2 bases, the J end by 2 bases, with 19 bases between. This CDR3 is 18 amino acids long. The germline CDR1 and CDR2 sequences are LGHNA and YNFKEQ. The CDR3 loop reads CASSQSPVWDLAYNEQFF. CDR3 nucleotides: TGTGCCAGCAGCCAATCTCCAGTCTGGGACTTGGCCTACAATGAGCAGTTCTTC.

A few counts support this clonotype. The chain uses TRBV12-3 or TRBV12-4 and TRBJ2-7, with TRBD1 identical over 8 bases. Germline trimming cut 4 bases from V and 5 bases from J; bases unmatched to any gene: 4. The CDR3 extends over 13 amino acids. This chain's CDR3 is CASSWTGYHEQYF. Here the CDR3 DNA reads TGTGCCAGCAGTTGGACAGGGTACCACGAGCAGTACTTC.

This chain links TRBV7-8 with TRBJ2-3; TRBD2 matches at 11 bases. After removal of 5 bases from V and 7 bases from J, the junction contained 5 bases not matched to a gene. Germline CDR1 is SGHVS and CDR2 is FQNEAQ. The CDR3 sequence is 14 residues long. The CDR3 DNA reads as TGTGCCAGCAGCGACACTAGCGGGGGTAATACGCAGTATTTT. It specifies CASSDTSGGNTQYF.

The chain employs TRBV27 and TRBJ2-1; perhaps TRBD1 as D (6 bases). The germline CDR1 and CDR2 sequences are MNHEY and SMNVEV (reference sequence). There are 16 residues in the CDR3. V lost 1 base to trimming and J lost 0 bases, with 10 bases between them. The CDR3 DNA reads as TGTGCCAGCAGTTTATATCCGGACAGCTCCTACAATGAGCAGTTCTTC. It translates to CASSLYPDSSYNEQFF.

This clonotype was observed a single time. CDR3 bases: TGTGCCAGCAGTTTCCGGCCGCCGCCCCCTTACAATGAGCAGTTCTTC. Residues: CASSFRPPPPYNEQFF. The chain has TRBV27 and TRBJ2-1, with no clear D. Trimming pared 3 bases from V and 4 bases from J, leaving 16 bases between. CDR3 length: 16 residues. Germline lookup yields CDR1 MNHEY and CDR2 SMNVEV (reference sequence).

The chain has TRBV7-9 and TRBJ2-2, with TRBD2 matching 9 bases. The V gene end was trimmed by 2 bases and the J gene end by 5 bases; junction bases not matched to a gene: 9. The germline gives CDR1 SEHNR, CDR2 FQNEAQ (reference sequence). This CDR3 region has 17 residues. CDR3 loop: CASSLYVAGAGTGELFF. The CDR3 DNA follows: TGTGCCAGCAGCTTATATGTAGCGGGAGCGGGGACCGGGGAGCTGTTTTTT.

This chain joins TRBV6-5 and TRBJ1-4; 7 bases match TRBD1. There are 14 residues in the CDR3. Losses at the gene ends were 9 bases for V and 4 bases for J; bases not matched to a gene: 8. Germline V gene lookup returns CDR1 MNHEY and CDR2 SVGAGI. The DNA of the CDR3 is TGTGCCAGTAGGTTGACAGGGAATAATGAAAAACTGTTTTTT. Protein sequence: CASRLTGNNEKLFF.

The V gene is TRBV10-2, the J gene TRBJ2-1; D gene uncertain. In germline, CDR1 is WSHSY, CDR2 SAAADI. The ends were cut back, 5 bases at V and 9 bases at J, with 14 bases in the middle. This CDR3 region has 13 residues. This CDR3 reads CASSPASSIEQFF. DNA of the CDR3: TGCGCCAGCAGTCCGGCTAGTTCTATTGAGCAGTTCTTC.

The chain links TRBV7-2 to TRBJ1-6; D call uncertain. Looked up from germline, CDR1 is SGHTA and CDR2 is FQGNSA. This CDR3 has 15 residues. V was pared by 1 base and J by 0 bases, with 4 bases between. In DNA, the CDR3 is TGTGCCAGCAGCTTAGGGGCCTCCTATAATTCACCCCTCCACTTT. Translated, it gives CASSLGASYNSPLHF.

This chain connects TRBV7-2 to TRBJ1-2; TRBD1 is a possible D gene (5 bases). V was clipped by 0 bases and J by 6 bases, with 11 bases between them. Germline V gives CDR1 SGHTA, CDR2 FQGNSA. This CDR3 comprises 14 residues. The CDR3 region is CASSLAGGVHGYTF. CDR3 nucleotide sequence: TGTGCCAGCAGCTTAGCGGGAGGGGTTCATGGCTACACCTTC.

The genes are TRBV7-6 and TRBJ2-5, with D uncertain. Deletions cut 1 base from V and 5 bases from J, with 8 bases between. CDR3 length: 13 residues. Germline V gene sequence: CDR1 SGHVS, CDR2 FNYEAQ. The CDR3 nucleotides read TGTGCCAGCAGCTTAGATCGTTCCGAGACCCAGTACTTC. This encodes CASSLDRSETQYF.